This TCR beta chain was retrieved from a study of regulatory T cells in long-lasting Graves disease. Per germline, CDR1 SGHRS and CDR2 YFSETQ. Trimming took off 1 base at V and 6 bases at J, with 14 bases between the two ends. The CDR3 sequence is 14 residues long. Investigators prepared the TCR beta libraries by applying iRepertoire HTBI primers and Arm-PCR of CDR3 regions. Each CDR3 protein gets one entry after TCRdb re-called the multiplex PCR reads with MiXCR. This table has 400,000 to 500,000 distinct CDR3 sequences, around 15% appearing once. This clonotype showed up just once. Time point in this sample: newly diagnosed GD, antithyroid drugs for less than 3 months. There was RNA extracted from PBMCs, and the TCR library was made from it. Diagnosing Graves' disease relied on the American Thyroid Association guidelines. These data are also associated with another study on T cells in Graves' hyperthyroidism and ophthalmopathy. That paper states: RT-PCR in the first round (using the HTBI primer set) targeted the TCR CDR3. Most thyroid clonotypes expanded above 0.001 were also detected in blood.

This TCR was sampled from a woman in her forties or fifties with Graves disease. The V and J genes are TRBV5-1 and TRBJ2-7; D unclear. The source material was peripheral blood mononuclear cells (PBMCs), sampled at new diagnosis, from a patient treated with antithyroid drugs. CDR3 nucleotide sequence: TGCGCCAGCAGCTTGACCAGACCCCACTGCGAGCAGTACTTC. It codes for CASSLTRPHCEQYF.